This entry concerns a single T cell receptor delta chain. What it binds is unknown. These data originate in a study of Vδ1+ human thymocytes. The germline V gene has CDR1 TSWWSYY and CDR2 QGS. The V and J ends lost 2 bases and 6 bases respectively, with 28 bases between them. The CDR3 has 19 residues. Study observations and caveats: Thymic delta-chain repertoires held approximately 19% Vdelta2 sequences and few Vdelta3, despite high sort purity. Thymic TRG and TRD repertoires appeared highly polyclonal, with Gaussian CDR3 length distributions.

Extracted RNA was reverse transcribed into cDNA. CDR3 amplicons came from multiplex PCR with pooled V-gene forward and constant-region reverse primers. TCRdb used CATT to re-call clones from the multiplex PCR reads. The sample lists about 73,000 delta-chain clones, approximately 37% occurring once. The receptor was derived from a boy younger than two who had congenital heart surgery. The chain employs TRDV1 and TRDJ1, with D tentatively TRDD2 or TRDD3 (5 bases each). Sequencing was carried out using Vdelta1+ gamma-delta thymocytes from the thymus. Subset of the sample: FACS-sorted CD3+ TCRalphabeta- TCRVdelta1+ TCRVdelta2- thymocytes. The chain's CDR3 is CALGEGVGPTTGGTYKLIF. The DNA for the CDR3 is TGTGCTCTTGGGGAAGGAGTGGGGCCTACCACGGGTGGGACCTATAAACTCATCTTT.